A single sample is the source of the 24 T cell receptor beta chains below, sequenced in a study of prognosis after radiotherapy for stage I lung cancer. With two-round multiplex PCR, TCR beta CDR3 sequences were amplified from genomic DNA. Each TRBV and TRBJ gene had its own primer in the first PCR round. One entry per CDR3 protein, called by TCRdb with MiXCR from the multiplex PCR reads. The data contain 38,000 or so distinct CDR3 sequences, 24% of them seen just once; the ten biggest clones take up about 25%. This specimen consisted of PBMCs, obtained before or after stereotactic body radiation therapy (not recorded which). The origin of the receptors is a donor over 45 with non-small cell lung cancer.

The rearrangement links TRBV6-1 to TRBJ2-5; D possibly corresponds to TRBD1 (5 bases). The CDR3 extends over 13 amino acids. Germline V gene lookup returns CDR1 MNHNS and CDR2 SASEGT. This CDR3 is CASSRVRKETQYF. In nucleotides, the CDR3 is TGTGCGAGCTCCAGGGTCCGCAAAGAGACCCAGTACTTC.

This clonotype was detected many times. This sequence joins TRBV6-5 and TRBJ2-7; D not certain. The CDR3 is 15 amino acids. The V gene lost 4 bases and the J gene lost 2 bases, with 15 bases spanning the gap. Per the germline V gene, CDR1 is MNHEY and CDR2 is SVGAGI. The CDR3 nucleotides are TGTGCCAGCAGTTCCGCAGGTCAAGCCCCCTACGAGCAGTACTTC. This encodes CASSSAGQAPYEQYF.

This clonotype was observed many times. This chain joins TRBV19 and TRBJ1-1; the D is unclear. Germline values: CDR1 LNHDA, CDR2 SQIVND (reference sequence). The CDR3 has 9 residues. Deletions cut 9 bases from V and 7 bases from J, with 6 bases between. DNA of the CDR3: TGTGCCAGGGGTTTTGAAGCTTTCTTT. It yields the protein CARGFEAFF.

This clonotype has at least ten counts. The V and J genes are TRBV2 and TRBJ2-1; D might be TRBD2 (5 bases). The CDR3 loop spans 13 amino acids. V was cut by 0 bases and J by 10 bases, with 10 bases left in between. Germline V gene sequence: CDR1 SNHLY, CDR2 FYNNEI. The CDR3 DNA follows: TGTGCCAGCAGTGAAGCGCTTTGGGAGGAGCAGTTCTTC. It yields the protein CASSEALWEEQFF.

Remarks on this clonotype: A much larger clone lies one base from this, so it may be a read error. The chain links TRBV6-5 to TRBJ2-5; D may be TRBD2 (5 bases). The CDR3 runs 17 residues. Trimming pared 2 bases from V and 4 bases from J, leaving 20 bases between. The germline V gene encodes CDR1 MNHEY and CDR2 SVGAGI. CDR3 DNA: TGTGCCAGCAGTTACGGGTTCGGGATTACCGGAGGAGAGACCCAGTACTTC. Translation gives CASSYGFGITGGETQYF.

At least ten counts were recorded for this clonotype. Germline is not matched at one junction end, which may reflect a read error. This sequence joins TRBV20-1 and TRBJ2-3; perhaps TRBD2 as D (5 bases). Germline CDR1 is DFQATT and CDR2 is SNEGSKA (reference sequence). This CDR3 has 17 residues. CDR3 bases: TGCAGCGCTAGGAGCCAGGACTCCCCTGCTGGCACAGATACGCAGTATTTT. It yields the protein CSARSQDSPAGTDTQYF.

As for this clonotype: This may come from a read error, since a much larger clone is one base off. V and J are TRBV18 and TRBJ2-5, with 7 nucleotides matching TRBD1. This CDR3 region has 13 residues. Germline V gene sequence: CDR1 KGHSH, CDR2 LQKENI. V shed 6 bases, J shed 3 bases, and the junction held 4 bases outside the gene matches. The CDR3 spells CASSLGQKETQYF. The CDR3, as DNA: TGTGCCAGCTCGCTGGGACAGAAAGAGACCCAGTACTTC.

V and J are TRBV5-4 and TRBJ1-2; tentative D call: TRBD1 (6 bases). This CDR3 is 16 amino acids long. Germline V gives CDR1 SGHNT, CDR2 YYREEE (reference sequence). Trimming left V 4 bases short and J 1 base short, with 17 bases between. CDR3 amino acids: CASSLESTGFNYGYTF. The CDR3 DNA follows: TGTGCCAGCAGCCTGGAATCGACAGGATTTAACTATGGCTACACCTTC.

By its share, this clonotype is medium-sized. This sequence joins TRBV20-1 and TRBJ1-2; D may be TRBD1 (5 bases). The V end lost 2 bases, the J end lost 0 bases, and 13 bases lay between the germline ends. The CDR3 totals 15 residues. Germline V CDR1 and CDR2: DFQATT, SNEGSKA (reference sequence). For the CDR3, the DNA is TGCAGTGCTAGAAATCCAACAGGATCTAACTATGGCTACACCTTC. This gives the protein CSARNPTGSNYGYTF.

This clonotype was counted at least ten times. The genes are TRBV4-2 and TRBJ1-1; tentative D call: TRBD1 (6 bases). CDR3 length equals 18 residues. The germline V gene encodes CDR1 LGHNA and CDR2 YNFKEQ. V was shortened by 0 bases and J by 2 bases, with 19 bases between the two germline ends. CDR3 nucleotide sequence: TGTGCCAGCAGCCAAGATACCCCGGGGGGGCGGGTAAACACTGAAGCTTTCTTT. Its translation is CASSQDTPGGRVNTEAFF.

This clonotype was counted at least ten times. The rearrangement joins TRBV28 to TRBJ1-3; D ambiguous. Germline assignment: CDR1 MDHEN and CDR2 SYDVKM. The ends were cut back, 7 bases at V and 0 bases at J, with 16 bases in the middle. The length of the CDR3 is 16 residues. This chain's CDR3 is CASKPGAFFSGNTIYF. The CDR3 coding sequence is TGTGCCAGCAAGCCGGGCGCCTTCTTCTCTGGAAACACCATATATTTT.

This clonotype has just one count. Given a far larger clone just one base away, this is likely a sequencing read error. The chain employs TRBV6-8 and TRBJ2-7; D is perhaps TRBD1 or TRBD2 (6 bases each). The CDR3 totals 15 residues. CDR1 MNHGY and CDR2 SAAAGT come from the germline V gene. DNA of the CDR3: TGTGCCAGCAGTTACGGGGGGCAGAGCTCCCACGAGCAGTACTTC. Its protein product is CASSYGGQSSHEQYF.

This clonotype was counted at least ten times. The J gene is TRBJ2-6, the V gene TRBV4-2; D not certain. Trimming shortened V by 0 bases and J by 1 base, and 13 bases separated the two germline ends. This CDR3 has 18 residues. Germline CDR1 is LGHNA and CDR2 is YNFKEQ. The CDR3 nucleotides read TGTGCCAGCAGCCAAGATACACCCACGAAATCTGGGGCCAACGTCCTGACTTTC. It translates to CASSQDTPTKSGANVLTF.

The rearrangement joins TRBV6-2 or TRBV6-3 to TRBJ1-3; D possibly corresponds to TRBD1 (6 bases). This CDR3 comprises 15 residues. Trimming pared 6 bases from V and 0 bases from J, leaving 12 bases between. Germline values: CDR1 MNHEY, CDR2 SVGEGT. As DNA, the CDR3 is TGTGCCAGCAGCGGACAGCTATCCTCTGGAAACACCATATATTTT. Amino acids: CASSGQLSSGNTIYF.

The table lists this clonotype with many counts. The CDR3 coding sequence is TGTGCCTGGAGTGTGGGAAGCTACGAGCAGTACTTC. Translating it yields CAWSVGSYEQYF. The chain employs TRBV30 and TRBJ2-7; D is undetermined. The V end lost 0 bases, the J end lost 3 bases, and 6 bases lay between the germline ends. The V gene's germline CDR1 is GTSNPN and CDR2 SVGIG (reference sequence). The CDR3 has 12 amino acids.

The table lists this clonotype with many counts. The CDR3 sequence: CASSVNHRENIQYF. CDR3 sequence (DNA): TGTGCCAGCAGTGTCAACCACAGGGAAAACATTCAGTACTTC. The chain employs TRBV6-1 and TRBJ2-4; D is possibly TRBD1 (6 bases). Looked up from germline, CDR1 is MNHNS and CDR2 is SASEGT. The V end lost 4 bases, the J end lost 5 bases, and 12 bases lay between the germline ends. CDR3 length equals 14 residues.

This clonotype was seen once. A single base separates this from a much larger clone, so it may be a read error. The chain recombines TRBV24-1 with TRBJ2-2; 8 bases are shared with TRBD1. CDR1 KGHDR and CDR2 SFDVKD come from the germline V gene. CDR3 length: 16 amino acids. Losses at the gene ends were 2 bases for V and 4 bases for J; bases not matched to a gene: 5. In DNA form, the CDR3 reads TGTGCCACCAGTGATTCGACAGGGGCCACCACCGGGGAGCTGTTTTTT. Residues: CATSDSTGATTGELFF.

The chain carries TRBV5-4 and TRBJ1-2; D is possibly TRBD1 (5 bases). The CDR3 has 12 amino acids. V was clipped by 7 bases and J by 7 bases, with 14 bases between them. The germline CDR1 and CDR2 sequences are SGHNT and YYREEE (reference sequence). CDR3 bases: TGTGCCAGCGCACCGAGGGGTATTGGCTACACCTTC. Its translation is CASAPRGIGYTF.

About this clonotype: The junction departs from the called germline gene at one end, perhaps through a read error. The rearrangement uses TRBV20-1 and TRBJ1-6; TRBD1 matches 8 bases. Germline CDR1 and CDR2: DFQATT and SNEGSKA (reference sequence). CDR3 length: 14 residues. The CDR3 nucleotides read TGCAGTACTAGCCGAGGACAGGGAAGTTCACCCCTCCACTTT. It specifies CSTSRGQGSSPLHF.

This clonotype was observed at least ten times. The chain recombines TRBV6-2 or TRBV6-3 with TRBJ2-7; 7 bases agree with TRBD1. Germline V lookup: CDR1 MNHEY, CDR2 SVGEGT. The CDR3 is 13 residues long. Trimming removed 7 bases from V and 2 bases from J; junction bases left unmatched: 5. CDR3 region: CASTGDRAYEQYF. CDR3 nucleotide sequence: TGTGCCAGCACAGGGGACAGAGCCTACGAGCAGTACTTC.

The chain carries TRBV24-1 and TRBJ1-4; D is uncertain. Trimming cost V 7 bases and J 7 bases, with 18 bases left between them. Germline CDR1 KGHDR, CDR2 SFDVKD. The CDR3 has 15 residues. The DNA of the CDR3 is TGTGCCACCAGAGGCCAATCTTCGGTCCGTGAAAAACTGTTTTTT. This gives the protein CATRGQSSVREKLFF.

This clonotype was observed many times. The V and J genes are TRBV5-1 and TRBJ1-3, with 7 nucleotides matching TRBD1. Trimming removed 0 bases from V and 5 bases from J; junction bases left unmatched: 2. CDR3 length equals 14 residues. Germline CDR1 reads SGHRS; CDR2 reads YFSETQ. This CDR3 is CASSLETGRNTIYF. The CDR3 region has the DNA TGCGCCAGCAGCTTGGAGACAGGGAGAAACACCATATATTTT.

There are many counts of this clonotype. The chain links TRBV10-3 to TRBJ1-1; 7 bases are shared with TRBD1. Trimming removed 6 bases from V and 1 base from J; junction bases left unmatched: 2. The germline gives CDR1 ENHRY, CDR2 SYGVKD. The CDR3 is 13 residues long. The CDR3 sequence: CAIRGTENTEAFF. The DNA for the CDR3 is TGTGCCATCAGGGGGACAGAGAACACTGAAGCTTTCTTT.

This clonotype was seen ten or more times. DNA for the CDR3: TGTGCCAGCAGCTTAGGATGGGCGACAGGGGATGAGCAGTTCTTC. Protein: CASSLGWATGDEQFF. The V and J genes are TRBV7-6 and TRBJ2-1, with 8 bases lining up with TRBD1. Germline assignment: CDR1 SGHVS and CDR2 FNYEAQ. The length of the CDR3 is 15 residues. The trim removed 1 base at V and 8 bases at J, leaving 7 bases unmatched.